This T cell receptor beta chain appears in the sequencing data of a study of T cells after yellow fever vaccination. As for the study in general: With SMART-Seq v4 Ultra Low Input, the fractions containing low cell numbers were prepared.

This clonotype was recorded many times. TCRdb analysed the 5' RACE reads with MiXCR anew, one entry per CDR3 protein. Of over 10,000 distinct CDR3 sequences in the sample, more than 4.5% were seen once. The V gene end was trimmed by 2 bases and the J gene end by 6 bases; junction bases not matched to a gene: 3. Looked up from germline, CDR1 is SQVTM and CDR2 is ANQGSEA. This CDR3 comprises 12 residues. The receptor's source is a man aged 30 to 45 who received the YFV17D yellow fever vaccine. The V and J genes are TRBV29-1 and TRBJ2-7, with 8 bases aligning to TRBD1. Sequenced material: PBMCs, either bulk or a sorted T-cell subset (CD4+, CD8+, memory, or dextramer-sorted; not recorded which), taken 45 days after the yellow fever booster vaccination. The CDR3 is CSVERQGREQYF. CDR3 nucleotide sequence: TGCAGCGTTGAAAGACAGGGGCGCGAGCAGTACTTC.